One and the same sample provided the 18 T cell receptor beta chains below, sequenced in a study of beta chain features in type 1 diabetes. All of the isolated RNA was reverse transcribed, so expressed TCRB transcripts were sequenced. The method was immunoSEQ multiplex PCR; TCRdb's version includes in-frame clones alone and lacks a portion of them. The sample holds fewer than 900,000 clones, under 20% seen once. Sequencing input: naive CD4+ T cells from blood. These receptors all stem from a young woman in good health.

Of note for this clone: Other DNA sequences in the sample encode the same CDR3. This sequence joins TRBV5-4 and TRBJ2-3; possibly TRBD1 for D (6 bases). The ends were cut back, 4 bases at V and 0 bases at J, with 9 bases in the middle. The germline CDR1 and CDR2 sequences are SGHNT and YYREEE (reference sequence). The CDR3 consists of 14 residues. The CDR3 is CASSRQGSTDTQYF. In nucleotides, the CDR3 is TGTGCCAGCAGCAGGCAGGGGAGCACAGATACGCAGTATTTT.

This clone was picked up a small number of times. In the same sample, other DNA sequences code for this CDR3. The chain links TRBV11-1 to TRBJ2-1, with 7 bases aligning to TRBD2. Germline assignment: CDR1 SGHAT and CDR2 FQDESV (reference sequence). The CDR3 spans 13 residues. Trimming removed 1 base from V and 6 bases from J; junction bases left unmatched: 0. The CDR3 sequence is CASSLGGSNEQFF. Here the CDR3 DNA reads TGTGCCAGCAGCTTAGGCGGGAGCAATGAGCAGTTCTTC.

The chain recombines TRBV6-1 with TRBJ2-1, with D maybe TRBD1 (6 bases). Germline V gene data show CDR1 as MNHNS and CDR2 as SASEGT. Trimming took off 5 bases at V and 3 bases at J, with 11 bases between the two ends. This CDR3 is built from 14 residues. CDR3 residues: CASSKRQVYNEQFF. Written as DNA, the CDR3 is TGTGCCAGCAGTAAAAGACAGGTCTACAATGAGCAGTTCTTC.

The rearrangement uses TRBV28 and TRBJ2-7; D uncertain. Germline CDR1 and CDR2: MDHEN and SYDVKM. V was trimmed by 4 bases and J by 0 bases, leaving 13 bases between them. The CDR3 covers 15 residues. The CDR3 is CASSSPPAGSYEQYF. The CDR3 DNA follows: TGTGCCAGCAGTTCTCCCCCCGCAGGCTCCTACGAGCAGTACTTC.

The chain has TRBV28 and TRBJ2-7; the D gene is possibly TRBD1 (6 bases). Trimming cost V 4 bases and J 4 bases, with 17 bases left between them. The CDR3 loop spans 15 amino acids. Germline V gives CDR1 MDHEN, CDR2 SYDVKM. The CDR3 loop is CASSSNSRDTYEQYF. In DNA, the CDR3 is TGTGCCAGCAGTTCGAACAGCCGGGACACATACGAGCAGTACTTC. Full variable domain (remainder filled in from reference TRBV28 and TRBJ2-7): DVKVTQSSRYLVKRTGEKVFLECVQDMDHENMFWYRQDPGLGLRLIYFSYDVKMKEKGDIPEGYSVSREKKERFSLILESASTNQTSMYLCASSSNSRDTYEQYFGPGTRLTVT.

A word on this clone: In the same sample, other DNA sequences code for this CDR3. This rearrangement joins TRBV18 to TRBJ2-5; D not certain. V was pared by 3 bases and J by 5 bases, with 7 bases between. CDR1 is KGHSH, CDR2 LQKENI, per germline. The CDR3 loop spans 12 amino acids. DNA for the CDR3: TGTGCCAGCTCACCCCAAGGGGAGACCCAGTACTTC. Protein sequence: CASSPQGETQYF.

The chain couples TRBV14 to TRBJ2-3, with D tentatively TRBD2 (5 bases). Germline CDR1 SGHDN, CDR2 FVKESK. This CDR3 region has 15 residues. Between the trimmed V and J ends, which lost 3 bases and 2 bases, there was a span of 12 bases. CDR3 in amino acids: CASSHGGAFTDTQYF. Written as DNA, the CDR3 is TGTGCCAGCAGCCACGGAGGAGCCTTCACAGATACGCAGTATTTT.

This clone was detected only a few times. V usage is TRBV2 and J usage is TRBJ2-3, with D unresolved. The ends were cut back, 5 bases at V and 0 bases at J, with 9 bases in the middle. The germline gives CDR1 SNHLY, CDR2 FYNNEI. This CDR3 contains 14 residues. The DNA for the CDR3 is TGTGCCAGCAGTTTGTGGGGTAGCACAGATACGCAGTATTTT. This codes for CASSLWGSTDTQYF. The whole variable domain, remainder taken from reference TRBV2 and TRBJ2-3, is EPEVTQTPSHQVTQMGQEVILRCVPISNHLYFYWYRQILGQKVEFLVSFYNNEISEKSEIFDDQFSVERPDGSNFTLKIRSTKLEDSAMYFCASSLWGSTDTQYFGPGTRLTVL.

The J gene is TRBJ2-5, the V gene TRBV7-9, with D uncertain. Germline values: CDR1 SEHNR, CDR2 FQNEAQ (reference sequence). V was clipped by 1 base and J by 1 base, with 4 bases between them. The CDR3 runs 13 residues. Here the CDR3 reads CASSLVIQETQYF. CDR3 DNA sequence: TGTGCCAGCAGCTTAGTTATCCAAGAGACCCAGTACTTC.

This clone was found a few times. The chain links TRBV9 to TRBJ1-2, with 8 bases identical to TRBD1. The germline V gene has CDR1 SGDLS and CDR2 YYNGEE. The CDR3 runs to 15 residues. Trimming cost V 4 bases and J 8 bases; bases outside gene matches: 13. The CDR3 loop reads CASSSGQVFGLGYTF. CDR3 nucleotides: TGTGCCAGCAGCTCGGGACAGGTTTTTGGTTTGGGCTACACCTTC.

This chain links TRBV9 with TRBJ2-2; 12 bases are shared with TRBD2. From germline, CDR1 is SGDLS and CDR2 YYNGEE. The V and J ends lost 3 bases and 6 bases, in that order; junction bases with no gene match: 6. The CDR3 contains 16 residues. Here the CDR3 DNA reads TGTGCCAGCAGCGATAGGACTAGCGGGACGGCCGGGGAGCTGTTTTTT. As protein: CASSDRTSGTAGELFF. Based on the CDR3 plus reference TRBV9 and TRBJ2-2, the full variable domain is DSGVTQTPKHLITATGQRVTLRCSPRSGDLSVYWYQQSLDQGLQFLIQYYNGEERAKGNILERFSAQQFPDLHSELNLSSLELGDSALYFCASSDRTSGTAGELFFGEGSRLTVL.

This clone has only a few counts. The V and J genes are TRBV14 and TRBJ1-3; tentatively, D is TRBD1 (5 bases). Germline-derived CDR1 and CDR2 are SGHDN and FVKESK. Trimming stripped 1 base from V and 2 bases from J, with 15 bases between. The CDR3 loop spans 17 amino acids. In DNA, the CDR3 is TGTGCCAGCAGCCAAGTGGGGCGATGGGAAGCTGGAAACACCATATATTTT. Translating gives CASSQVGRWEAGNTIYF.

In its sample, this clone was seen a few times. The J gene is TRBJ2-3, the V gene TRBV6-5, with D possibly matching TRBD2 (5 bases). The CDR3 has 11 residues. V was cut by 3 bases and J by 12 bases, with 10 bases left in between. Looked up from germline, CDR1 is MNHEY and CDR2 is SVGAGI. CDR3 DNA sequence: TGTGCCAGCAGTTATGGACTTCCCCAGTATTTT. Protein: CASSYGLPQYF.

This clone was observed a few times. The chain has TRBV6-1 and TRBJ2-2; possible D gene TRBD2, 5 bases. Germline CDR1 is MNHNS and CDR2 is SASEGT. V was cut by 0 bases and J by 9 bases, with 8 bases left in between. The length of the CDR3 is 13 residues. CDR3 amino acids: CASSEARGWELFF. In DNA, the CDR3 is TGTGCCAGCAGTGAAGCTCGAGGGTGGGAGCTGTTTTTT.

The chain uses TRBV10-2 and TRBJ2-7; D could derive from TRBD1 or TRBD2 (5 bases each). Trimming pared 5 bases from V and 4 bases from J, leaving 12 bases between. Germline V gene lookup returns CDR1 WSHSY and CDR2 SAAADI. The length of the CDR3 is 13 residues. The CDR3 loop reads CASSSGRVYEQYF. CDR3 DNA sequence: TGCGCCAGCAGTAGCGGCAGGGTTTACGAGCAGTACTTC.

This clone has just a few counts. V and J are TRBV28 and TRBJ2-2; no firm D call. Germline CDR1 reads MDHEN; CDR2 reads SYDVKM. The CDR3 length is 12 residues. V dropped 7 bases and J dropped 1 base, with 4 bases sitting between them. DNA for the CDR3: TGTGCCAGCACCAAGAACACCGGGGAGCTGTTTTTT. It codes for CASTKNTGELFF.

In nucleotides, the CDR3 is TGTGCCAGCACAGGGACAGGGGGCATCGGAACCGGGGAGCTGTTTTTT. This gives the protein CASTGTGGIGTGELFF. V usage is TRBV2 and J usage is TRBJ2-2; 12 bases match TRBD1. The CDR3 runs to 16 residues. J was trimmed by 5 bases and V by 7 bases; bases with no gene match: 8. Per germline, CDR1 SNHLY and CDR2 FYNNEI.

The chain couples TRBV7-9 to TRBJ2-7; a possible D gene is TRBD2 (6 bases). V was trimmed by 3 bases and J by 2 bases, leaving 11 bases between them. The CDR3 totals 14 residues. Germline V gene sequence: CDR1 SEHNR, CDR2 FQNEAQ (reference sequence). CDR3 sequence reads: CASSFYGSTYEQYF. CDR3 DNA sequence: TGTGCCAGCAGCTTTTACGGGAGTACCTACGAGCAGTACTTC.